The rows below give T cell receptor beta chains drawn from one sample of a study of identical twins. TCRdb independently ran MiXCR on the 5' RACE reads; one entry per CDR3 protein. The table has approximately 190,000 distinct CDR3 sequences, approximately 15% seen once. These data also formed part of another study, on T cells expressing NK-cell markers.

Sequenced material: CD8+ T cells sorted from blood. These receptors all come from a woman aged 18-30 years in good health. Each CDR3 is given with its conserved first and last residue. A D gene is named only where the DNA matches it firmly. Clone size, where shown, is once, few, many, or a class for clones that have expanded.

- TRBJ1-1 TRBV20-1 13 - CSAKDSRSTEAFF TGCAGTGCTAAAGACAGTCGAAGCACTGAAGCTTTCTTT
- TRBJ2-7 TRBV11-2 15 - CASSLGRGGHYEQYF TGTGCCAGCAGCTTAGGTAGGGGTGGGCACTACGAGCAGTACTTC
few TRBJ2-2 TRBV29-1 14 TRBD2 CSVVLADNTGELFF TGCAGCGTCGTACTAGCGGACAACACCGGGGAGCTGTTTTTT
- TRBJ2-4 TRBV15 14 - CATSLGPNGNIQYF TGTGCCACCAGCCTCGGACCGAATGGCAACATTCAGTACTTC
- TRBJ2-1 TRBV24-1 12 - CATSDTRGEQFF TGTGCCACCAGTGATACTAGAGGAGAGCAGTTCTTC
few TRBJ2-7 TRBV5-5 15 TRBD1 CASSPPEGASYEQYF TGTGCCAGCAGCCCCCCTGAGGGGGCATCCTACGAGCAGTACTTC
few TRBJ2-1 TRBV4-3 15 TRBD2 CASSQDGREGNEQFF TGCGCCAGCAGCCAAGATGGGCGGGAGGGTAATGAGCAGTTCTTC
few TRBJ2-7 TRBV5-6 15 TRBD2 CASSLGGTSVYEQYF TGTGCCAGCAGCTTGGGTGGGACTAGCGTGTACGAGCAGTACTTC
- TRBJ2-5 TRBV6-6 13 - CASSLGRAETQYF TGTGCCAGCAGTTTAGGGAGAGCCGAGACCCAGTACTTC
- TRBJ2-7 TRBV11-1 19 TRBD2 CASSLAVLAGGDSSYEQYF TGTGCCAGCAGCTTAGCGGTCCTAGCGGGAGGGGATAGCTCCTACGAGCAGTACTTC
- TRBJ1-2 TRBV5-6 15 - CASSLEDSPMSGYTF TGTGCCAGCAGCCTGGAGGACTCTCCCATGAGTGGCTACACCTTC
- TRBJ2-1 TRBV5-6 16 TRBD1 CASSSPSGGPYNEQFF TGTGCCAGCAGCTCGCCGTCAGGGGGCCCTTACAATGAGCAGTTCTTC
few TRBJ1-1 TRBV9 12 - CASSPRAGLAFF TGTGCCAGCAGCCCTAGGGCGGGGCTGGCTTTCTTT
- TRBJ2-4 TRBV12-3/TRBV12-4 14 - CASSAIGGLNIQYF TGTGCCAGCAGTGCCATTGGGGGGTTAAACATTCAGTACTTC
- TRBJ1-5 TRBV6-5 16 - CASSSRRGYSNQPQHF TGTGCCAGCAGTTCGCGGCGGGGGTACAGCAATCAGCCCCAGCATTTT
few TRBJ2-7 TRBV20-1 13 - CSASRDRDYEQYF TGCAGTGCTTCTCGGGACCGAGACTACGAGCAGTACTTC
- TRBJ2-7 TRBV20-1 15 - CSAANSRASLGEQYF TGCAGTGCTGCGAACTCTAGAGCCTCCCTGGGCGAGCAGTACTTC
- TRBJ2-1 TRBV9 16 TRBD2 CASSISGGASYNEQFF TGTGCCAGCAGCATAAGCGGGGGGGCCTCCTACAATGAGCAGTTCTTC
few TRBJ2-4 TRBV21-1 14 - CASSKAGVGNIQYF TGTGCCAGCAGCAAGGCAGGGGTCGGTAACATTCAGTACTTC
- TRBJ1-2 TRBV5-1 15 TRBD1 CASSLGDRGNYGYTF TGCGCCAGCAGCTTGGGGGACAGGGGGAACTATGGCTACACCTTC
- TRBJ2-1 TRBV7-6 14 - CASSLERDNNEQFF TGTGCCAGCAGCTTAGAGCGGGACAACAATGAGCAGTTCTTC
- TRBJ2-5 TRBV29-1 13 - CSVEGGSQETQYF TGCAGCGTTGAAGGAGGGTCCCAGGAGACCCAGTACTTC
- TRBJ2-3 TRBV11-2 15 - CASSRNQGETDTQYF TGTGCCAGCAGCCGTAACCAGGGAGAAACAGATACGCAGTATTTT
- TRBJ2-5 TRBV12-3/TRBV12-4 15 TRBD2 CASSSLAGSQETQYF TGTGCCAGCAGTTCACTAGCGGGCTCCCAAGAGACCCAGTACTTC
- TRBJ2-3 TRBV7-6 16 TRBD2 CASSLIAGGSTDTQYF TGTGCCAGCAGCCTAATAGCGGGCGGGAGCACAGATACGCAGTATTTT
- TRBJ2-7 TRBV28 16 TRBD1 CASSSPLTGSSYEQYF TGTGCCAGCAGTTCACCGCTGACAGGGAGCTCCTACGAGCAGTACTTC
- TRBJ2-7 TRBV28 17 TRBD1 CASSLDRGRPRSYEQYF TGTGCCAGCAGTTTAGACAGGGGCCGTCCAAGATCCTACGAGCAGTACTTC
- TRBJ2-1 TRBV3-1 16 - CASSQAPSFRGNEQFF TGTGCCAGCAGCCAAGCTCCTTCCTTTCGGGGCAATGAGCAGTTCTTC
few TRBJ2-4 TRBV7-8 17 TRBD2 CASSSTAGALAKNIQYF TGTGCCAGCAGTTCCACGGCGGGAGCCCTAGCCAAAAACATTCAGTACTTC
many TRBJ2-7 TRBV3-1 14 - CASSHRTGRLEQYF TGTGCCAGCAGCCACCGCACCGGAAGGCTCGAGCAGTACTTC
- TRBJ2-1 TRBV6-5 11 - CATRAGHEQFF TGTGCCACCAGAGCTGGGCATGAGCAGTTCTTC
- TRBJ2-1 TRBV11-2 15 - CASSLGGDLRGEQFF TGTGCCAGCAGCTTAGGAGGGGACCTAAGGGGTGAGCAGTTCTTC
many TRBJ1-4 TRBV7-2 16 - CASSSGSVPFNEKLFF TGTGCCAGCAGCTCCGGGTCAGTTCCCTTCAATGAAAAACTGTTTTTT
- TRBJ1-2 TRBV29-1 12 TRBD1 CSVPQGAQGYTF TGCAGCGTTCCACAGGGGGCTCAGGGCTACACCTTC
- TRBJ2-1 TRBV13 18 - CATDRRGSYTTTYNEQFF TGTGCCACCGACCGAAGGGGGTCTTACACAACGACTTACAATGAGCAGTTCTTC
many TRBJ2-1 TRBV7-9 16 TRBD2 CASTIPSGRTYNEQFF TGTGCCAGCACCATCCCTAGCGGGAGGACCTACAATGAGCAGTTCTTC
few TRBJ2-3 TRBV4-3 15 TRBD1 CASSLETGSADTQYF TGCGCCAGCAGCCTCGAGACAGGGTCGGCAGATACGCAGTATTTT
few TRBJ2-1 TRBV20-1 19 TRBD2 CSADAVAGPEVIHGNEQFF TGCAGTGCAGACGCCGTAGCGGGACCTGAAGTGATCCACGGCAATGAGCAGTTCTTC
- TRBJ1-1 TRBV29-1 14 - CSVDFQGYSTEAFF TGCAGCGTTGATTTCCAGGGATACTCCACTGAAGCTTTCTTT
- TRBJ2-1 TRBV12-3/TRBV12-4 13 - CASSISSGEEQFF TGTGCCAGCAGCATCTCCTCAGGAGAGGAGCAGTTCTTC
few TRBJ2-5 TRBV20-1 13 TRBD1 CSAPQGAGETQYF TGCAGTGCCCCCCAGGGGGCCGGGGAGACCCAGTACTTC
- TRBJ1-2 TRBV5-1 13 - CASSFRLEGSYTF TGCGCCAGCAGCTTTAGACTGGAGGGAAGCTACACCTTC
- TRBJ2-7 TRBV5-4 16 - CASSSADAGYKGEQYF TGTGCCAGCAGCTCCGCAGACGCCGGGTACAAAGGGGAGCAGTACTTC
few TRBJ2-3 TRBV15 17 - CATSRDGAGLAEDTQYF TGTGCCACCAGCAGAGATGGGGCCGGCCTAGCAGAGGATACGCAGTATTTT
- TRBJ2-7 TRBV5-6 13 - CATGLTGVRQQYF TGTGCCACGGGACTGACGGGTGTTCGGCAGCAGTACTTC
- TRBJ2-1 TRBV6-4 14 - CASRGGGQYNEQFF TGTGCCAGCAGGGGCGGGGGCCAATACAATGAGCAGTTCTTC
few TRBJ1-1 TRBV4-1 14 - CASSQEGSRGKAFF TGCGCCAGCAGCCAAGAAGGCAGCCGGGGCAAAGCTTTCTTT
few TRBJ1-5 TRBV27 14 - CASSYLGAHQPQHF TGTGCCAGCAGTTACCTTGGGGCGCATCAGCCCCAGCATTTT
few TRBJ2-1 TRBV14 12 - CASSPARGEQFF TGTGCCAGCAGCCCAGCTAGAGGTGAGCAGTTCTTC
few TRBJ2-1 TRBV6-1 13 - CASRTTVNNEQFF TGTGCCAGCAGAACGACCGTAAACAATGAGCAGTTCTTC
few TRBJ2-7 TRBV12-3/TRBV12-4 12 TRBD2 CASNLAGDEQYF TGTGCCAGCAACTTAGCGGGAGACGAGCAGTACTTC
- TRBJ2-3 TRBV7-2 15 TRBD1 CASSLEGAGRNTQYF TGTGCCAGCAGCTTAGAGGGGGCAGGGCGAAATACGCAGTATTTT
few TRBJ1-6 TRBV4-3 15 - CASSQIEGRGSPLHF TGCGCCAGCAGCCAAATCGAGGGAAGGGGTTCACCCCTCCACTTT
- TRBJ1-2 TRBV12-3/TRBV12-4 15 TRBD1 CASSLVGAGGSRYTF TGTGCCAGCAGTTTAGTAGGGGCAGGGGGAAGTCGCTACACCTTC